This T cell receptor (beta chain) was observed in a study of blood T cell repertoires in COVID-19 (dated by TCRdb to 2018 to 2020). Background on the whole study: Samples from collaborators originated in the United States, Italy and Spain and spanned both the acute and convalescent phases of COVID-19. The prospective study material was composed of cDNA or gDNA derived from T cells, B-cell-depleted T cells, or PBMCs. Subjects who had been exposed to COVID-19, were actively infected with it, or had recovered from it provided the deeply sampled blood TCRbeta repertoires that made up the dataset. The repertoires were released in a freely available public database meant as a resource for research on the immune response to SARS-CoV-2. Samples were obtained from the ongoing ImmuneRACE study (first 160 participants) and from about 1,300 subjects provided by 6 global collaborators. Sample metadata almost always included a de-identified subject ID, COVID-19 status, age in years and sex. Where available, HLA class I and class II types were taken from metadata supplied by the sample provider and were not determined by assay-based typing.

As regards this clone: The antigen it recognizes is unknown. No base qualities exist here, and no much larger clone lies one base off it.

TCRbeta CDR3 regions were amplified from genomic DNA using the immunoSEQ Assay, a bias-controlled multiplex PCR. The published analysis was carried out like this. Nucleated cell counts per sample were estimated from amplification of reference gene primers within the assay. To quantify the absolute abundance of each unique TCRbeta CDR3 rearrangement, sequence reads were collapsed and filtered. For each sample, productive Simpson clonality was calculated as the square root of Simpson's diversity index across productive rearrangements. The clones in this table, taken by TCRdb from immuneACCESS, are in-frame only. Not every clone is retained; where verified, under half of the shortfall comes from an unresolved V gene, and the cause of the rest is unknown. That table gives V, J and clone size, and the DNA gave D and trimming. Here the sample has 87,000 or so clones; about nine tenths occur a single time. The ten largest clones take up around 5% of the sample.

Collaborating institutions collected whole blood in K2EDTA tubes following their own protocols. For TCRbeta analysis, collaborator samples were shipped as frozen whole blood, as isolated PBMCs, or as DNA extracted from either sample type. Clipping removes 5 bases from V and 1 base from J, with 9 as the unmatched junction base count. The CDR3 runs 18 amino acids, cysteine and phenylalanine included. Only CDR3 DNA is held: 54 bases, read in frame from base 1. The germline V gene encodes CDR1 MNHEY and CDR2 SMNVEV (reference sequence). What the work shows at the level of the full study, not this receptor alone: The amount of clinical and demographic metadata varied by source and participant and was provided uncurated.

This clonotype was sampled from a woman older than 75 with acute or convalescent COVID-19. The chain is encoded by TRBV27 joined to TRBJ2-2, and 11 junction bases match TRBD2. The specimen was peripheral blood. In nucleotides, the sequence is TGTGCCAGCAGTACAGGACTAGCGGGCGGGATGAACACCGGGGAGCTGTTTTTT. This yields the protein CASSTGLAGGMNTGELFF.